Each of the 17 T cell receptor beta chains below was sequenced from the same sample in a study of T-cell memory formation after mild COVID-19. From the 5' RACE reads, TCRdb called clonotypes with MiXCR, one entry per CDR3 protein. In the table there are about 260,000 distinct CDR3 sequences, roughly 17% of which are singletons. Sequencing was carried out using PBMCs or a T cell subset sorted from them (not recorded which). The receptors shown here come from a young man who had mild COVID-19 (a few samples of this study predate the infection). Cell type and time point are not known.

This clonotype has a handful of counts. The chain links TRBV7-2 to TRBJ1-6; D may be TRBD1 (6 bases). CDR1 and CDR2 (germline): SGHTA, FQGNSA. The V and J ends lost 5 bases and 8 bases respectively, with 19 bases between them. The CDR3 sequence is 16 residues long. CDR3: CASSPPGGPADSPLHF. CDR3 DNA sequence: TGTGCCAGCAGCCCCCCGGGGGGGCCTGCAGATTCACCCCTCCACTTT.

The rearrangement uses TRBV4-3 and TRBJ1-5; TRBD1 might be the D (6 bases). This CDR3 has 15 residues. Germline V CDR1 and CDR2: LGHNA, YSLEER. Trimming pared 2 bases from V and 4 bases from J, leaving 12 bases between. In DNA form, the CDR3 reads TGCGCCAGCAGCCAATGGTGGCAGGGGAATCAGCCCCAGCATTTT. This gives the protein CASSQWWQGNQPQHF.

This clonotype occurred a few times. The chain employs TRBV28 and TRBJ2-7; possibly TRBD1 or TRBD2 for D (6 bases each). Germline V gene data show CDR1 as MDHEN and CDR2 as SYDVKM. This CDR3 region has 13 residues. Trimming removed 7 bases from V and 2 bases from J, with 12 bases in between. In nucleotides, the CDR3 is TGTGCCAGCAAGGAGGGGGGAACCTACGAGCAGTACGTC. It specifies CASKEGGTYEQYV.

This chain connects TRBV10-1 to TRBJ2-7, with 11 bases identical to TRBD1. Germline V CDR1 and CDR2: WNHNN, SYGVQD (reference sequence). The CDR3 loop spans 13 amino acids. Trimming cost V 8 bases and J 6 bases; bases outside gene matches: 6. The DNA for the CDR3 is TGCGCCAGCTCAGGACAGGGGGCGTTCGAGCAGTACGTC. Amino acid sequence: CASSGQGAFEQYV.

The J gene is TRBJ1-2, the V gene TRBV7-9, with D perhaps matching TRBD1 (5 bases). V was cut by 6 bases and J by 8 bases, with 13 bases left in between. Germline V gene lookup returns CDR1 SEHNR and CDR2 FQNEAQ (reference sequence). There are 12 residues in the CDR3. The CDR3: CASSKPGGGYTF. Written as DNA, the CDR3 is TGTGCCAGCAGTAAACCGGGGGGAGGCTACACCTTC.

The chain links TRBV5-5 to TRBJ2-1; TRBD1 is a possible D gene (6 bases). Germline CDR1 reads SGHKS; CDR2 reads YYEKEE (reference sequence). The CDR3 is made up of 15 amino acids. With 2 bases removed from V and 4 bases from J, the gap between germline ends came to 13 bases. The CDR3 reads CASSFWQGLYNEQFF. CDR3 bases: TGTGCCAGCAGCTTTTGGCAGGGGCTGTACAATGAGCAGTTCTTC. Full variable domain (rest looked up from reference TRBV5-5 and TRBJ2-1): DAGVTQSPTHLIKTRGQQVTLRCSPISGHKSVSWYQQVLGQGPQFIFQYYEKEERGRGNFPDRFSARQFPNYSSELNVNALLLGDSALYLCASSFWQGLYNEQFFGPGTRLTVL.

This clonotype came up many times. The rearrangement links TRBV27 to TRBJ2-7, with 10 nucleotides matching TRBD1. V was pared by 6 bases and J by 3 bases, with 2 bases of the junction left unmatched. The CDR3 runs 13 residues. Germline V gene sequence: CDR1 MNHEY, CDR2 SMNVEV (reference sequence). CDR3 DNA sequence: TGTGCCAGCAGCCGGGACAGGGGCTACGAGCAGTACTTC. Amino acids: CASSRDRGYEQYF.

The gene calls are TRBV4-3 and TRBJ1-2; D possibly corresponds to TRBD1 (5 bases). Germline V lookup: CDR1 LGHNA, CDR2 YSLEER. The CDR3 runs to 14 residues. The V and J ends lost 0 bases and 6 bases respectively, with 11 bases between them. CDR3 in amino acids: CASSQDGLGDGYTF. In nucleotides, the CDR3 is TGCGCCAGCAGCCAAGATGGGTTAGGGGATGGCTACACCTTC.

This clonotype has a handful of counts. The rearrangement links TRBV20-1 to TRBJ2-1; 7 bases match TRBD1. Germline lookup yields CDR1 DFQATT and CDR2 SNEGSKA (reference sequence). This CDR3 has 15 residues. J was trimmed by 0 bases and V by 5 bases; bases with no gene match: 7. The CDR3 protein is CSAHGRDSSYNEQFF. For the CDR3, the DNA is TGCAGTGCTCACGGAAGGGACAGCTCCTACAATGAGCAGTTCTTC.

The genes are TRBV12-3 or TRBV12-4 and TRBJ1-1, with D unclear. The V gene lost 5 bases and the J gene lost 6 bases, with 13 bases spanning the gap. The CDR3 has 13 residues. CDR3 nucleotides: TGTGCCAGCAGTGGTAGGATGAGCGCTGAAGCTTTCTTT. It is translated as CASSGRMSAEAFF.

This chain links TRBV18 with TRBJ1-3; D gene uncertain. V was trimmed by 3 bases and J by 0 bases, leaving 15 bases between them. This CDR3 spans 17 amino acids. CDR1 and CDR2 (germline): KGHSH, LQKENI. The DNA for the CDR3 is TGTGCCAGCTCACCCCTTTCGGATCGGGGCTCTGGAAACACCATATATTTT. Translation gives CASSPLSDRGSGNTIYF.

The CDR3 nucleotides are TGTGCCAGCAGCTCCGTGGGGGATACGCAGTATTTT. It yields the protein CASSSVGDTQYF. The chain links TRBV7-3 to TRBJ2-3; D call uncertain. The CDR3 runs to 12 residues. The V end was cut by 4 bases, the J end by 6 bases, with 8 bases between. Germline CDR1 SGHTA, CDR2 FQGTGA.

The sample holds many counts of this clonotype. The genes are TRBV20-1 and TRBJ1-6, with D maybe TRBD1 (5 bases). The CDR3 length is 13 residues. The germline V and J ends were trimmed by 6 bases and 10 bases, with 16 bases remaining between them. The V gene's germline CDR1 is DFQATT and CDR2 SNEGSKA (reference sequence). CDR3 amino acids: CSAVGPGPSPLHF. In DNA, the CDR3 is TGCAGTGCCGTGGGGCCGGGGCCCTCACCCCTCCACTTT.

This clonotype occurred a few times. The genes are TRBV27 and TRBJ2-7, with D unresolved. CDR1 and CDR2 (germline): MNHEY, SMNVEV (reference sequence). Trimming took off 0 bases at V and 3 bases at J, with 9 bases between the two ends. CDR3 length: 14 amino acids. Here the CDR3 reads CASSLSYSGYEQYF. The CDR3 nucleotides are TGTGCCAGCAGTTTATCGTACTCTGGCTACGAGCAGTACTTC.

CDR3 nucleotides: TGCGCCAGCAGTGTTTGGGAGAACACTGAAGCTTTCTTT. Translation: CASSVWENTEAFF. The chain carries TRBV5-1 and TRBJ1-1; no firm D call. CDR3 length: 13 amino acids. Germline assignment: CDR1 SGHRS and CDR2 YFSETQ. Trimming pared 5 bases from V and 1 base from J, leaving 9 bases between.

J is TRBJ2-3 and V is TRBV2; D is uncertain. The length of the CDR3 is 12 residues. Trimming left V 6 bases short and J 5 bases short, with 9 bases between. Looked up from germline, CDR1 is SNHLY and CDR2 is FYNNEI. The CDR3 nucleotides are TGTGCCAGCAGGGAGACGAGAGATACGCAGTATTTT. It yields the protein CASRETRDTQYF.

This rearrangement joins TRBV13 to TRBJ2-3, with 10 bases aligning to TRBD2. CDR3 length: 19 residues. The V and J ends lost 0 bases and 6 bases, in that order; junction bases with no gene match: 15. The V gene's germline CDR1 is PRHDT and CDR2 FYEKMQ (reference sequence). For the CDR3, the DNA is TGTGCCAGCAGCTTAGGGCTAGCGGGGGCGATACTAAACCGGGATACGCAGTATTTT. It encodes CASSLGLAGAILNRDTQYF.